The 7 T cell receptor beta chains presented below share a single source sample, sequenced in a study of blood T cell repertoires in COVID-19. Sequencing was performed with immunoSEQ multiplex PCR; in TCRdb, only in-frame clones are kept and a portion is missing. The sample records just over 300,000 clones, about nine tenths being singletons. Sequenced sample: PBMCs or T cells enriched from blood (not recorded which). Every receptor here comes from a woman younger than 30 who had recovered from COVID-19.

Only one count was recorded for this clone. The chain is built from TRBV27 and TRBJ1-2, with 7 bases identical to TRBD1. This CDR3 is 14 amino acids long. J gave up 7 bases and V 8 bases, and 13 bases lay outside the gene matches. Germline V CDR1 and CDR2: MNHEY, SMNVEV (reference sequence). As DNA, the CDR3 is TGTGCCAGCGGCTACAGGGGCTCCAGCGCTGGCTACACCTTC. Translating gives CASGYRGSSAGYTF.

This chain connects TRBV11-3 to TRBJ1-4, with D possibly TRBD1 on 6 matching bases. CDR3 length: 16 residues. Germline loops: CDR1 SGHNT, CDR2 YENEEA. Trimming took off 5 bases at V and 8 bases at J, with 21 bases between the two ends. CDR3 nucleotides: TGTGCCAGCAGCCGAATCCTGACAGGTGTGGAGGAAAAACTGTTTTTT. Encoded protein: CASSRILTGVEEKLFF. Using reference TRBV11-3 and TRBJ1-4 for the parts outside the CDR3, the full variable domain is EAGVVQSPRYKIIEKKQPVAFWCNPISGHNTLYWYLQNLGQGPELLIRYENEEAVDDSQLPKDRFSAERLKGVDSTLKIQPAELGDSAVYLCASSRILTGVEEKLFFGSGTQLSVL.

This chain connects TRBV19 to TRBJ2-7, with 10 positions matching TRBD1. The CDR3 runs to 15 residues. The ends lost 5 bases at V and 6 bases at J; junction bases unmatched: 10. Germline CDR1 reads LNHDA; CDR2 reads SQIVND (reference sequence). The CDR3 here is CASSPGTGDLGEQYF. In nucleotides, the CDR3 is TGTGCCAGTAGTCCTGGGACAGGGGATTTAGGCGAGCAGTACTTC. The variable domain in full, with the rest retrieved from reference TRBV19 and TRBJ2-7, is DGGITQSPKYLFRKEGQNVTLSCEQNLNHDAMYWYRQDPGQGLRLIYYSQIVNDFQKGDIAEGYSVSREKKESFPLTVTSAQKNPTAFYLCASSPGTGDLGEQYFGPGTRLTVT.

CDR3 region: CASRATSGRASEQYF. The CDR3 bases are TGTGCCAGTAGAGCCACTAGCGGGAGGGCCTCAGAGCAGTACTTC. The gene calls are TRBV19 and TRBJ2-7, with 13 bases fitting TRBD2. V gave up 6 bases and J gave up 7 bases; unmatched junction bases: 9. The germline V gene has CDR1 LNHDA and CDR2 SQIVND (reference sequence). The CDR3 has 15 residues.

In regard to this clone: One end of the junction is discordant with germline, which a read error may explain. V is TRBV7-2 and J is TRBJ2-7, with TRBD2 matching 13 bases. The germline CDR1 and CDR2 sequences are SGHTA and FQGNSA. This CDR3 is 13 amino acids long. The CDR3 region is CASSSGLAGALGF. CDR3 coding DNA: TGTGCCAGCAGCTCAGGACTAGCGGGGGCCCTCGGGTTC.

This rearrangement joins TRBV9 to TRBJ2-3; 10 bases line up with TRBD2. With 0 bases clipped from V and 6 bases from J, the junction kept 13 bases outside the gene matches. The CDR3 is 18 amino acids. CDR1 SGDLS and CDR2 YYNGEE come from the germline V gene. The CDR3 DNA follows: TGTGCCAGCAGCGTAGCTACGGGGAGTAGCGGGGGGCTGGATACGCAGTATTTT. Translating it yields CASSVATGSSGGLDTQYF. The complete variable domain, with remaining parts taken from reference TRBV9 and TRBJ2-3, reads DSGVTQTPKHLITATGQRVTLRCSPRSGDLSVYWYQQSLDQGLQFLIQYYNGEERAKGNILERFSAQQFPDLHSELNLSSLELGDSALYFCASSVATGSSGGLDTQYFGPGTRLTVL.

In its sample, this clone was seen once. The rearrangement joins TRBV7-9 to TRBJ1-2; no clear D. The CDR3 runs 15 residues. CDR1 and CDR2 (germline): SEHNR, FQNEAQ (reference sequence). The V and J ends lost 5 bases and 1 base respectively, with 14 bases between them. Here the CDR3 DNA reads TGTGCCAGCAGCCAGGCCCCGACAATTAACTATGGCTACACCTTC. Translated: CASSQAPTINYGYTF. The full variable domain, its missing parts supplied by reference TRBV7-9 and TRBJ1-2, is DTGVSQNPRHKITKRGQNVTFRCDPISEHNRLYWYRQTLGQGPEFLTYFQNEAQLEKSRLLSDRFSAERPKGSFSTLEIQRTEQGDSAMYLCASSQAPTINYGYTFGSGTRLTVV.